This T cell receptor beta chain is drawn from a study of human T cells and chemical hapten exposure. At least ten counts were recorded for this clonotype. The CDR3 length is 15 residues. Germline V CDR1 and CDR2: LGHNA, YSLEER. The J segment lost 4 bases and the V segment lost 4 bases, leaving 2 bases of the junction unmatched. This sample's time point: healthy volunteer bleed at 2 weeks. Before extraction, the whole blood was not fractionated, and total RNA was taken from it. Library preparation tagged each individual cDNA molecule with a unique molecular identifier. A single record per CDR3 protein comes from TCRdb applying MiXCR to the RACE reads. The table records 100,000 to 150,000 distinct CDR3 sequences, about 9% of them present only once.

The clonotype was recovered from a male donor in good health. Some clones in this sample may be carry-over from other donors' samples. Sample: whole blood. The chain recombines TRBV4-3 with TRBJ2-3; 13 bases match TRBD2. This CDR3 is CASSPTSGGPDTQYF. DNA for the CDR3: TGCGCCAGCAGCCCGACTAGCGGGGGGCCAGATACGCAGTATTTT.